This TCR beta chain emerged from a study of T-cell reconstitution after alpha-beta-depleted transplantation in children (dated by TCRdb to 2016 to 2018). Concerning the study at large: T-cell immune reconstitution after TCRalphabeta/CD19-depleted allogeneic hematopoietic cell transplantation in children was quantitatively tracked in the study by means of TCR repertoire profiling. General conclusions and limits of the study: The apparently early recovery of alphabetaT-cell counts about two months after transplant reportedly depended on only several hundred rapidly expanded clones that came from non-depleted graft cells. The high TCRbeta diversity at day 60 in some patients was ascribed to recipient T cells and intrathymic progenitors that had survived conditioning. Hyperexpanded clone frequencies declined over subsequent months; after one year, T-cell counts and TCRbeta diversity were mostly attributed to newly produced T cells.

This clonotype has a handful of counts. This clone's antigen is unknown. No much larger clone exists at a distance of one base, and base qualities are not known. V and J lose 3 bases and 8 bases, and a span of 19 bases separates them. Taken from the germline V gene, the CDR1 and CDR2 loops are MNHEY and SVGAGI. Inclusive of the bounding cysteine and phenylalanine, the CDR3 is 15 residues long. The kept DNA is CDR3 alone, 45 bases in frame from the first base. Library preparation was by PCR. This sample was sequenced with an Illumina HiSeq 2500. TCR libraries were prepared with molecular barcoding, using unique molecular identifiers to normalize TCRbeta repertoire quantification. TCRdb passed the public sequencing reads through fastp at Q25 and MiXCR, retaining productive beta sequences. Every CDR3 protein is listed once, alongside the most common genes and DNA of its rows. The sample yields around 960,000 distinct CDR3 sequences; about 29% were counted once. The top ten clones comprise around 30% of the sample.

The treatment or condition label corresponds to: allogeneic hematopoietic cell transplantation with graft depleted of TCRalphabeta T cells and CD19 B cells. Transplant recipients were children who received TCRalphabeta/CD19-depleted allogeneic hematopoietic cell grafts. The sequence was collected from a boy under three years old who had a stem cell transplant for SCID, so the T cells may come from the graft donor. The chain is encoded by TRBV6-5 joined to TRBJ1-2, with no D gene named confidently. The sequences come from PBMCs, mostly from graft donor cells, collected 360 days after TCRalphabeta/CD19-depleted stem cell transplant. In nucleotides, the sequence is TGTGCCAGCAGTTATTTGGTTGATCCTACTGGGGGCTACACCTTC. This translates into CASSYLVDPTGGYTF.